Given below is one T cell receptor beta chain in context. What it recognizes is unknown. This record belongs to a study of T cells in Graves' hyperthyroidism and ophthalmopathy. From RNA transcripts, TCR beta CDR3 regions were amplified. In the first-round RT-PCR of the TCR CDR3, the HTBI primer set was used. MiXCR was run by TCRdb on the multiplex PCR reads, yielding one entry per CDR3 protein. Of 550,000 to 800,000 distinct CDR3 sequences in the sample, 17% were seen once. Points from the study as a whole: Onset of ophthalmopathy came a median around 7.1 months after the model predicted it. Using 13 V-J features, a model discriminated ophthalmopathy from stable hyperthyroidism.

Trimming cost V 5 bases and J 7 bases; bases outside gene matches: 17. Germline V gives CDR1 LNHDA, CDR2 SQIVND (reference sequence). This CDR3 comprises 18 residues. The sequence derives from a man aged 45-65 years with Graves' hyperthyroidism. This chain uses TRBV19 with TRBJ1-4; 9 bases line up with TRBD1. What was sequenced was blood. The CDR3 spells CASSALQGARRGTEKLFF. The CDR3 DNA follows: TGTGCCAGTAGTGCCTTACAGGGGGCGCGGAGAGGCACTGAAAAACTGTTTTTT.